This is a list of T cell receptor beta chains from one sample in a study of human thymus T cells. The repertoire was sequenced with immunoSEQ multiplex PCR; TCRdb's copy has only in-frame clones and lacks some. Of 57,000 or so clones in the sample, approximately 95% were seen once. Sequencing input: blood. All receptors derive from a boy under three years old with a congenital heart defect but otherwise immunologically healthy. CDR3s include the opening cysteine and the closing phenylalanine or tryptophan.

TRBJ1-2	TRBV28	CASSPLGRYYGYTF
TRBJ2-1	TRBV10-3	CAISDPMTSGGVQEQFF
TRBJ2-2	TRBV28	CASSSIRDRANTGELFF
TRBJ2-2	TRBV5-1	CASSLVLEGAGELFF
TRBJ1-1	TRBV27	CASSNRNTEAFF
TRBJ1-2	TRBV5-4	CASSLEVRGYTF
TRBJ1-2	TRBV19	CASSIAREAGGYTF
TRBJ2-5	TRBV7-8	CASSLAIETQYF
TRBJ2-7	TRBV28	CASSPWSSYEQYF
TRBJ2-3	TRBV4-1	CASRTTTSTDTQYF